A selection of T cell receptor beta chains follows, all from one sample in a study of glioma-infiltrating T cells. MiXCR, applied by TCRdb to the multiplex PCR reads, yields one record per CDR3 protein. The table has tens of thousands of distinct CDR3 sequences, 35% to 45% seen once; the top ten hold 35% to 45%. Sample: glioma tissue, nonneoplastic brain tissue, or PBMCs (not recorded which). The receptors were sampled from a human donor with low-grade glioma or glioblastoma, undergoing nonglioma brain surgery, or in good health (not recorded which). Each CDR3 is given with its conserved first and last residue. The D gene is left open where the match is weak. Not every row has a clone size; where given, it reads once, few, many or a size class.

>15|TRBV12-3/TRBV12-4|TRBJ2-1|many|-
TGTGCCAGCAGCCGTGCCGGGGGAACTTACAATGAGCAGTTCTTC
CASSRAGGTYNEQFF
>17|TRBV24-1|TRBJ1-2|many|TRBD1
TGTGCCACCAGTGATCGTACAGGGGGCGATTTGAACTATGGCTACACCTTC
CATSDRTGGDLNYGYTF
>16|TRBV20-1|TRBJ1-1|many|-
TGCAGTGCTTCAATCCGAGGAGGGGCGGAGAACACTGAAGCTTTCTTT
CSASIRGGAENTEAFF
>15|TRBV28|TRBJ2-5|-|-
TGTGCCAGCAGTTCTATGAGGGAGCGGCAAGAGACCCAGCACTTC
CASSSMRERQETQHF
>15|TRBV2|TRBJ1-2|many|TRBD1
TGTGCCAGCAGTGTTGGGACAGGGGCTCTCTATGGCTACACCTTC
CASSVGTGALYGYTF
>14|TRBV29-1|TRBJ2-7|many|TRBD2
TGCAGCGTCAAGACCGGGACTAGCTCCTACGAGCAGTACTTC
CSVKTGTSSYEQYF
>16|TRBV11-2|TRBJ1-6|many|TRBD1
TGTGCCAGCAGCTTGGACAGGGGGCGTTATAATTCACCCCTCCACTTT
CASSLDRGRYNSPLHF
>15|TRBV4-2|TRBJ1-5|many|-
TGTGCCAGCAGCCAAGACGGCGGGGCCAATCAGCCCCAGCATTTT
CASSQDGGANQPQHF
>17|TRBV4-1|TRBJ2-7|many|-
TGTGCCAGCAGCCAAGTTTACCGGGATGCGAACCCCCACGAGCAGTACTTC
CASSQVYRDANPHEQYF
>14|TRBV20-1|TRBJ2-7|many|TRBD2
TGCAGTGCTAGAGGGGGCGGGGGGGCGTACGAGCAGTACTTC
CSARGGGGAYEQYF
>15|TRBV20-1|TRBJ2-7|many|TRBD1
TGCAGTGCTAGAGATCCAGGGACAGGAATGTACGAGCAGTACTTC
CSARDPGTGMYEQYF
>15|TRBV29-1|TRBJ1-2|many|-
TGCAGCGCCCGCGAGGGGCAGGGTTCTAGCTATGGCTACACCTTC
CSAREGQGSSYGYTF
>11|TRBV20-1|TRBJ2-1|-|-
TGCAGTGCAAGAGCGAGTGATGAGCAGTTCTTC
CSARASDEQFF
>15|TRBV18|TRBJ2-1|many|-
TGTGCCAGCTCACCTGTCGGGGGAACAATAAATGAGCAGTTCTTC
CASSPVGGTINEQFF
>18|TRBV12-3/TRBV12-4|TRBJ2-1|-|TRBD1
TGTGCCAGCAGCTACAGCAGCCCGAGGCAGGGGGCGAACTATGAGCAGTTCTTC
CASSYSSPRQGANYEQFF
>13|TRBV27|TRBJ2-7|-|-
TGCGCCGGCACCGAGACAGGGAGGAACGAGCAGTACTTC
CAGTETGRNEQYF
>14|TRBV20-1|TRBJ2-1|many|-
TGCAGTGCTACCCTGCCGGGGGCCTCAAATGAGCAGTTCTTC
CSATLPGASNEQFF
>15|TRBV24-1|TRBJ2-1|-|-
TGTGCCACCAGTGATTTGGGGGGGGCTATCAATGAGCAGTTCTTC
CATSDLGGAINEQFF
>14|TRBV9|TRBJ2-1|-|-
TGTGCCAGCAGCGTAGTGCAGGTTGGGAATCAGCAGTTCTTC
CASSVVQVGNQQFF